Described below is a single T cell receptor beta chain sequence and its context. What it recognizes is unknown. Full-length variable regions came from constant-region reverse primers plus semi-nested Nested Universal Primer A PCR. TCRdb ran MiXCR on the 5' RACE reads and lists one entry per CDR3 protein. The sample comprises about 57,000 distinct CDR3 sequences, roughly 28% of which are singletons, and 2% to 2.5% rests with the top ten. The sorted Tregs were CD4+CD25+CD127-/low cells. General study results and limits: Tumor memory CD4+ T cell TCR gene usage clustered with blood and lymph node memory CD4+ cells and lymph node naive CD4+ cells. The larger-cohort validation was restricted to a single TCR beta V-J rearrangement rather than whole repertoires.

This clonotype originated in a female donor with breast cancer. The sample comprised tumor-infiltrating Tregs sorted from the breast tumor.

In DNA, the CDR3 is TGTGCCAGCCACGGGGACTCTCAGTATTTT. Its translation: CASHGDSQYF. The chain joins TRBV27 to TRBJ2-3, with TRBD2 as a possible D gene (6 bases). With 8 bases removed from V and 12 bases from J, the gap between germline ends came to 12 bases. Germline V gene lookup returns CDR1 MNHEY and CDR2 SMNVEV (reference sequence). CDR3 length: 10 amino acids.